A single sample gave rise to the 28 T cell receptor beta chains below, sequenced in a study of blood T cell repertoires in COVID-19. Clones were read by immunoSEQ multiplex PCR, and TCRdb kept only the in-frame ones, dropping some. This sample has about 200,000 clones, with 90% found just once. Sequencing input: peripheral blood. Receptor source: a man aged 45 to 65 with acute or convalescent COVID-19.

The chain employs TRBV28 and TRBJ1-4; the D gene is possibly TRBD1 (6 bases). Germline CDR1 and CDR2: MDHEN and SYDVKM. This CDR3 is 15 amino acids long. Deletions cut 6 bases from V and 12 bases from J, with 23 bases between. CDR3 bases: TGTGCCAGCAGGCAAATCCGGGACACCGGACGGCAACTGTTTTTT. This gives the protein CASRQIRDTGRQLFF.

The chain joins TRBV7-9 to TRBJ2-1, with 12 bases aligning to TRBD2. CDR3 size: 17 residues. The trim removed 4 bases at V and 0 bases at J, leaving 4 bases unmatched. Looked up from germline, CDR1 is SEHNR and CDR2 is FQNEAQ (reference sequence). CDR3 DNA sequence: TGTGCCAGCAGCTCCCTAGCGGGAGGGCTCTCCTACAATGAGCAGTTCTTC. Protein: CASSSLAGGLSYNEQFF.

This clone was seen a few times. The V call is TRBV3-1 (or the pseudogene TRBV3-2), the J call TRBJ2-6; D is undetermined. V dropped 0 bases and J dropped 1 base, with 4 bases sitting between them. Germline V lookup: CDR1 LGHDT, CDR2 YNNKEL (reference sequence). The CDR3 runs to 15 residues. The CDR3 loop reads CASSQDVSGANVLTF. The CDR3 DNA reads TGTGCCAGCAGCCAAGATGTATCTGGGGCCAACGTCCTGACTTTC.

On this clone: At the DNA level, this CDR3 is encoded by other sequences in the same sample as well. This chain links TRBV19 with TRBJ2-2, with 9 bases identical to TRBD2. CDR3 length: 15 amino acids. The V and J ends lost 1 base and 5 bases, in that order; junction bases with no gene match: 2. Germline assignment: CDR1 LNHDA and CDR2 SQIVND (reference sequence). The CDR3 sequence: CASSIGLAGTGELFF. The CDR3 DNA follows: TGTGCCAGTAGTATAGGGCTAGCGGGGACCGGGGAGCTGTTTTTT.

The rearrangement uses TRBV9 and TRBJ2-2; 7 bases fit TRBD1. The CDR3 sequence is 16 residues long. Germline loops: CDR1 SGDLS, CDR2 YYNGEE. With 2 bases clipped from V and 0 bases from J, the junction kept 4 bases outside the gene matches. CDR3 amino acids: CASSVRQGSNTGELFF. CDR3 DNA sequence: TGTGCCAGCAGCGTGAGACAGGGATCGAACACCGGGGAGCTGTTTTTT. Combining the CDR3 with reference TRBV9 and TRBJ2-2 gives the whole variable domain DSGVTQTPKHLITATGQRVTLRCSPRSGDLSVYWYQQSLDQGLQFLIQYYNGEERAKGNILERFSAQQFPDLHSELNLSSLELGDSALYFCASSVRQGSNTGELFFGEGSRLTVL.

This chain uses TRBV19 with TRBJ1-1; tentatively, D is TRBD1 (6 bases). The CDR3 has 14 residues. Deletions cut 2 bases from V and 11 bases from J, with 18 bases between. Germline loops: CDR1 LNHDA, CDR2 SQIVND (reference sequence). CDR3 in amino acids: CASSILLGGRVAFF. As DNA, the CDR3 is TGTGCCAGTAGTATATTACTAGGGGGACGTGTCGCTTTCTTT.

In this sample, this clone turned up once. The rearrangement joins TRBV7-2 to TRBJ1-1, with a weak D call TRBD1 (6 bases). The CDR3 extends over 14 amino acids. Trimming shortened V by 5 bases and J by 4 bases, and 14 bases separated the two germline ends. Germline loops: CDR1 SGHTA, CDR2 FQGNSA. The CDR3: CASSPQGKVTEAFF. CDR3 DNA sequence: TGTGCCAGCAGCCCCCAGGGGAAGGTCACTGAAGCTTTCTTT. The whole variable domain, filled in from reference TRBV7-2 and TRBJ1-1, reads GAGVSQSPSNKVTEKGKDVELRCDPISGHTALYWYRQSLGQGLEFLIYFQGNSAPDKSGLPSDRFSAERTGGSVSTLTIQRTQQEDSAVYLCASSPQGKVTEAFFGQGTRLTVV.

This chain joins TRBV7-9 and TRBJ2-7; D is perhaps TRBD2 (5 bases). Trimming stripped 7 bases from V and 1 base from J, with 14 bases between. In germline, CDR1 is SEHNR, CDR2 FQNEAQ (reference sequence). CDR3 size: 14 residues. CDR3 protein: CASTRTGGSYEQYF. The CDR3 DNA reads as TGTGCCAGCACCCGAACGGGCGGGTCCTACGAGCAGTACTTC.

The rearrangement joins TRBV28 to TRBJ1-5; tentative D call: TRBD1 (5 bases). The CDR3 runs 15 residues. V lost 3 bases to trimming and J lost 1 base, with 10 bases between them. Germline V gene data show CDR1 as MDHEN and CDR2 as SYDVKM. CDR3 coding DNA: TGTGCCAGCAGTTTGATCAGGGCGAGCAATCAGCCCCAGCATTTT. The encoded protein is CASSLIRASNQPQHF. Full variable domain (missing parts from reference TRBV28 and TRBJ1-5): DVKVTQSSRYLVKRTGEKVFLECVQDMDHENMFWYRQDPGLGLRLIYFSYDVKMKEKGDIPEGYSVSREKKERFSLILESASTNQTSMYLCASSLIRASNQPQHFGDGTRLSIL.

The CDR3 DNA sequence: TGTGCCAGCAGCCCCATAGGGGGAGAACAGACCCAGTACTTC. Translation: CASSPIGGEQTQYF. The gene calls are TRBV7-6 and TRBJ2-5, with D perhaps TRBD1 (6 bases). The V gene lost 5 bases and the J gene lost 6 bases, with 16 bases spanning the gap. The CDR3 consists of 14 residues. Germline V CDR1 and CDR2: SGHVS, FNYEAQ.

This sequence joins TRBV7-2 and TRBJ1-5, with 11 bases aligning to TRBD1. Germline V lookup: CDR1 SGHTA, CDR2 FQGNSA. The CDR3 is made up of 16 amino acids. The junction had 4 bases not matched to a gene; V was cut back by 0 bases and J by 6 bases. The DNA for the CDR3 is TGTGCCAGCAGCTTAGCGGGACAGGGGGTTTTTCAGCCCCAGCATTTT. Its protein is CASSLAGQGVFQPQHF. The whole variable domain, filled in from reference TRBV7-2 and TRBJ1-5, reads GAGVSQSPSNKVTEKGKDVELRCDPISGHTALYWYRQSLGQGLEFLIYFQGNSAPDKSGLPSDRFSAERTGGSVSTLTIQRTQQEDSAVYLCASSLAGQGVFQPQHFGDGTRLSIL.

A single count supports this clone. V gene TRBV19 combines with J gene TRBJ2-3; unclear D gene. CDR3 length equals 15 residues. Trimming removed 5 bases from V and 4 bases from J, with 16 bases in between. CDR1 and CDR2 from the germline V gene are LNHDA and SQIVND (reference sequence). CDR3 amino acids: CASSPWAGSSDTQYF. The CDR3 nucleotides are TGTGCCAGTAGTCCCTGGGCAGGATCCTCAGATACGCAGTATTTT.

The chain couples TRBV11-2 to TRBJ1-2; tentatively, D is TRBD1 (5 bases). With 3 bases removed from V and 6 bases from J, the gap between germline ends came to 5 bases. There are 11 residues in the CDR3. Germline-derived CDR1 and CDR2 are SGHAT and FQNNGV. The CDR3 sequence is CASSFRDGYTF. In nucleotides, the CDR3 is TGTGCCAGCAGCTTCAGGGATGGCTACACCTTC.

This chain joins TRBV19 and TRBJ2-3; D is ambiguous. V was trimmed by 1 base and J by 2 bases, leaving 4 bases between them. The CDR3 loop spans 13 amino acids. From germline, CDR1 is LNHDA and CDR2 SQIVND (reference sequence). The CDR3 region is CASSIVHTDTQYF. The CDR3 nucleotides are TGTGCCAGTAGTATAGTTCACACAGATACGCAGTATTTT.

The chain links TRBV19 to TRBJ2-7; possible D gene TRBD2, 6 bases. Per the germline V gene, CDR1 is LNHDA and CDR2 is SQIVND (reference sequence). Trimming stripped 2 bases from V and 7 bases from J, with 18 bases between. This CDR3 region has 15 residues. The CDR3 sequence: CASSIMSQGGMEQYF. CDR3 bases: TGTGCCAGTAGTATAATGTCCCAGGGAGGAATGGAGCAGTACTTC.

V gene TRBV27 combines with J gene TRBJ2-2; D might be TRBD2 (6 bases). Trimming pared 6 bases from V and 3 bases from J, leaving 11 bases between. The CDR3 runs to 14 residues. The germline V gene encodes CDR1 MNHEY and CDR2 SMNVEV (reference sequence). CDR3 sequence reads: CASRRDLYTGELFF. Here the CDR3 DNA reads TGTGCCAGCAGACGGGACTTATACACCGGGGAGCTGTTTTTT.

The chain combines TRBV9 with TRBJ2-2, with D uncertain. Trimming shortened V by 0 bases and J by 6 bases, and 6 bases separated the two germline ends. Germline V gene lookup returns CDR1 SGDLS and CDR2 YYNGEE. The length of the CDR3 is 13 residues. In DNA form, the CDR3 reads TGTGCCAGCAGCGTAGGTACACCCGGGGAGCTGTTTTTT. Its protein is CASSVGTPGELFF.

This clone appeared a few times. The gene calls are TRBV28 and TRBJ1-4, with D uncertain. From germline, CDR1 is MDHEN and CDR2 SYDVKM. V was shortened by 3 bases and J by 4 bases, with 15 bases between the two germline ends. The CDR3 runs 16 residues. CDR3 bases: TGTGCCAGCAGTTTGGCTTTGTCCCGACTTAATGAAAAACTGTTTTTT. As protein: CASSLALSRLNEKLFF.

The chain links TRBV29-1 to TRBJ2-7; TRBD1 agrees at 7 bases. The CDR3 length is 14 residues. Germline V gives CDR1 SQVTM, CDR2 ANQGSEA. V lost 7 bases and J lost 3; bases outside the gene matches: 12. CDR3 sequence reads: CSAWAGGANYEQYF. The CDR3, as DNA: TGCAGCGCCTGGGCAGGGGGAGCTAACTACGAGCAGTACTTC.

This chain uses TRBV7-9 with TRBJ2-2, with D tentatively TRBD1 (6 bases). The germline V and J ends were trimmed by 6 bases and 1 base, with 6 bases remaining between them. Germline loops: CDR1 SEHNR, CDR2 FQNEAQ (reference sequence). This CDR3 has 13 amino acids. The CDR3 DNA reads as TGTGCCAGCAGACAGGGGAACACCGGGGAGCTGTTTTTT. Its protein is CASRQGNTGELFF.

The chain uses TRBV4-2 and TRBJ1-1; D perhaps matches TRBD1 (6 bases). The length of the CDR3 is 15 residues. Germline V gene data show CDR1 as LGHNA and CDR2 as YNFKEQ. The germline V and J ends were trimmed by 4 bases and 0 bases, with 12 bases remaining between them. The CDR3 DNA reads TGTGCCAGCAGCCCGCAGGGACATCTGAACACTGAAGCTTTCTTT. The encoded protein is CASSPQGHLNTEAFF.

The rearrangement links TRBV3-1 (or the pseudogene TRBV3-2) to TRBJ2-3, with 11 nucleotides matching TRBD2. Germline CDR1 reads LGHDT; CDR2 reads YNNKEL (reference sequence). The CDR3 spans 14 residues. The trim removed 5 bases at V and 3 bases at J, leaving 1 base unmatched. In DNA form, the CDR3 reads TGTGCCAGCAGCACTAGCGGGAGTACAGATACGCAGTATTTT. Its protein is CASSTSGSTDTQYF.

V is TRBV7-3 and J is TRBJ1-1, with a possible D match to TRBD1 (5 bases). The V end lost 5 bases, the J end lost 3 bases, and 10 bases lay between the germline ends. CDR3 length equals 13 residues. Per the germline V gene, CDR1 is SGHTA and CDR2 is FQGTGA. The CDR3 DNA is TGTGCCAGCAGCCCCTCGGGGGACACTGAAGCTTTCTTT. Its protein is CASSPSGDTEAFF.

The chain links TRBV2 to TRBJ2-2; a weak D match, TRBD2 (6 bases). V lost 6 bases and J 1 base, leaving 12 bases between the germline ends. The CDR3 covers 15 residues. Germline CDR1 is SNHLY and CDR2 is FYNNEI. CDR3 nucleotides: TGTGCCAGCAGGGGGGGAGTGGGGAACACCGGGGAGCTGTTTTTT. As protein: CASRGGVGNTGELFF.

The chain is built from TRBV6-1 and TRBJ1-2, with D possibly being TRBD1 (6 bases). Germline V gives CDR1 MNHNS, CDR2 SASEGT. V dropped 1 base and J dropped 7 bases, with 10 bases sitting between them. The CDR3 covers 13 residues. CDR3 in amino acids: CASSEVTGSGYTF. CDR3 DNA: TGTGCCAGCAGTGAAGTCACAGGGTCTGGCTACACCTTC.

This rearrangement joins TRBV5-4 to TRBJ2-1; 10 bases map to TRBD1. The CDR3 loop spans 14 amino acids. J gave up 7 bases and V 1 base, and 2 bases lay outside the gene matches. Germline CDR1 and CDR2: SGHNT and YYREEE (reference sequence). This CDR3 reads CASSLPDRGNEQFF. The CDR3 DNA sequence: TGTGCCAGCAGCTTGCCGGACAGGGGGAATGAGCAGTTCTTC.

This clone has more than one count but fewer than ten. This chain connects TRBV18 to TRBJ1-4; no firm D call. This CDR3 comprises 21 residues. Germline lookup yields CDR1 KGHSH and CDR2 LQKENI. The V end lost 2 bases, the J end lost 0 bases, and 25 bases lay between the germline ends. The CDR3 reads CASSPFRLGSRSMATNEKLFF. The CDR3, as DNA: TGTGCCAGCTCACCATTCAGATTGGGGAGCCGAAGTATGGCAACTAATGAAAAACTGTTTTTT.

V gene TRBV29-1 combines with J gene TRBJ2-1; TRBD2 might be the D (6 bases). This CDR3 contains 16 residues. The germline gives CDR1 SQVTM, CDR2 ANQGSEA. The V and J ends lost 3 bases and 3 bases respectively, with 18 bases between them. CDR3 residues: CSVDGGANPYYNEQFF. Written as DNA, the CDR3 is TGCAGCGTTGACGGCGGGGCCAATCCCTACTACAATGAGCAGTTCTTC.